A selection of T cell receptor beta chains follows, all from one sample in a study of T-cell reconstitution after alpha-beta-depleted transplantation in children. TCRdb re-derived calls from the PCR reads in MiXCR, one entry per CDR3 protein. The sample has hundreds of thousands of distinct CDR3 sequences, about 10% seen once. Sequencing used PBMCs from the stem cell graft donor, obtained from the stem cell graft. The receptor source for this set is a human donor who donated a stem cell graft to a child with acute myeloid leukemia. CDR3s include the opening cysteine and the closing phenylalanine or tryptophan. D genes are given only for firm matches. Only part of the rows carry a size: once, few, many, or a class if the clone is expanded.

D gene | J gene | clone size | V gene | CDR3 DNA | CDR3 protein
- | TRBJ2-7 | many | TRBV20-1 | TGCAGTGCTTCCCCAGAGTCCCCTCGGGGGTACGAGCAGTACTTC | CSASPESPRGYEQYF
- | TRBJ2-7 | - | TRBV25-1 | TGTGCCAGCAGTGAATATACTCCACAGGGCTACGAGCAGTACTTC | CASSEYTPQGYEQYF
- | TRBJ1-6 | - | TRBV20-1 | TGCAGTGCTAGAGATTTGGCGAGCTCCTATAATTCACCCCTCCACTTT | CSARDLASSYNSPLHF
TRBD2 | TRBJ2-2 | many | TRBV27 | TGTGCCAGCAGTCCCCGGACTAGCGGGAGTGGTGGGACCGGGGAGCTGTTTTTT | CASSPRTSGSGGTGELFF
TRBD1 | TRBJ2-6 | few | TRBV20-1 | TGCAGTGCTAGAGATCACAGGGGGCCCTCTGGGGCCAACGTCCTGACTTTC | CSARDHRGPSGANVLTF
TRBD2 | TRBJ2-6 | few | TRBV11-2 | TGTGCCAGCCGCCCCCTGGGGGGGGGCTCTGGGGCCAACGTCCTGACTTTC | CASRPLGGGSGANVLTF
- | TRBJ2-6 | many | TRBV20-1 | TGCAGTGCTAGTTCGGGAGCGTCTGGGGCCAACGTCCTGACTTTC | CSASSGASGANVLTF
TRBD1 | TRBJ2-1 | many | TRBV5-5 | TGTGCCAGCAGTGGTGGATTGGGACAGGTGGGCAATGAGCAGTTCTTC | CASSGGLGQVGNEQFF
- | TRBJ2-3 | - | TRBV29-1 | TGCAGCGTTCCGGGGGCCATAGATACGCAGTATTTT | CSVPGAIDTQYF
- | TRBJ2-7 | - | TRBV6-1 | TGTGCCAGCAGTGAAGTGGTACTCCACGAGCAGTACTTC | CASSEVVLHEQYF
- | TRBJ1-5 | few | TRBV29-1 | TGCAGCGTTGGGGAGGGCGGCCAGCCCCAGCATTTT | CSVGEGGQPQHF
TRBD2 | TRBJ2-1 | many | TRBV7-9 | TGTGCCAGCAGCTTAAAGCGGACTAGCGGCCTTCTGGAGCAGTTCTTC | CASSLKRTSGLLEQFF
TRBD1 | TRBJ2-7 | - | TRBV20-1 | TGCAGTGCTAGGGGGGACAGTTCTTTAACCTACGAGCAGTACTTC | CSARGDSSLTYEQYF
- | TRBJ2-3 | few | TRBV10-3 | TGTGCCATCAGTGAGTCGTCAGGCACAGATACGCAGTATTTT | CAISESSGTDTQYF
- | TRBJ2-7 | - | TRBV27 | TGTGCCAGCAGTCCCATGGGGTGGGCCGCCTACGAGCAGTACTTC | CASSPMGWAAYEQYF
- | TRBJ2-3 | many | TRBV14 | TGTGCCAGCAGCCAAGATAAGGGAATCGCAGATACGCAGTATTTT | CASSQDKGIADTQYF
- | TRBJ2-1 | - | TRBV12-3/TRBV12-4 | TGTGCCAGTTCATTAGGGCTTGGTCCCCATGAGCAGTTCTTC | CASSLGLGPHEQFF
TRBD1 | TRBJ2-7 | - | TRBV23-1 | TGCCTCGAGTCCGGGACAGTCCCCCTCGAAAAGTACTTC | CLESGTVPLEKYF
- | TRBJ2-1 | - | TRBV27 | TGTGCCAGCAGTTGGTGGCAGTCCGCGGGTGAGCAGTTCTTC | CASSWWQSAGEQFF
- | TRBJ2-3 | few | TRBV5-1 | TGCGCCAGCAGCCGAGGGACATCTGACACAGATACGCAGTATTTT | CASSRGTSDTDTQYF
- | TRBJ2-7 | many | TRBV12-3/TRBV12-4 | TGTGCCAGCAGTTCGGAGGCCTACGAGCAGTACTTC | CASSSEAYEQYF
- | TRBJ2-1 | few | TRBV25-1 | TGTGCCAGCAGTAACTCAGGGGCGAGGAGAAATGAGCAGTTCTTC | CASSNSGARRNEQFF
- | TRBJ2-6 | few | TRBV20-1 | TGCAGTGCTAGAGCCCCAGGGTTGGGGGCCAACGTCCTGACTTTC | CSARAPGLGANVLTF
- | TRBJ1-5 | few | TRBV2 | TGTGCCAGCAGCCATGGGGAACGGCCCCAGCATTTT | CASSHGERPQHF
- | TRBJ2-1 | few | TRBV20-1 | TGCAGTGCTAGAGACACGAATAACAATGAGCAGTTCTTC | CSARDTNNNEQFF
- | TRBJ2-5 | many | TRBV7-9 | TGTGCCAGCAGCCTAGGCAGCGGCGTCCAAGAGACCCAGTACTTC | CASSLGSGVQETQYF
TRBD2 | TRBJ2-7 | few | TRBV5-1 | TGCGCCAGCAGCTTGGTTAGCGGGAGTTCCTACGAGCAGTACTTC | CASSLVSGSSYEQYF
TRBD2 | TRBJ2-7 | few | TRBV11-1 | TGTGCCAGCAGCATCCACCCGGGACTAGACTCCTACGAGCAGTACTTC | CASSIHPGLDSYEQYF
TRBD1 | TRBJ1-3 | many | TRBV6-5 | TGTGCCAGCAGTCTCCGGGACAGCGGGCTAAACACCATATATTTT | CASSLRDSGLNTIYF
- | TRBJ2-1 | few | TRBV3-1 | TGTGCCAGCAGCCAAGATCGGACTCCCCGCAAGCAGTTCTTC | CASSQDRTPRKQFF
- | TRBJ1-1 | - | TRBV20-1 | TGCAGTGCTAGAGATGCCAGACTGAGCACTGAAGCTTTCTTT | CSARDARLSTEAFF
TRBD1 | TRBJ2-3 | few | TRBV6-1 | TGTGCCAGCAGTAAATCGGGACAGGTCGCCATAGATACGCAGTATTTT | CASSKSGQVAIDTQYF
- | TRBJ2-7 | many | TRBV7-8 | TGTGCCAGCAGTCCTGGACAGACTTACGAGCAGTACTTC | CASSPGQTYEQYF
TRBD2 | TRBJ2-3 | - | TRBV5-1 | TGCGCCAGCAGCTCGGGACTAGGCGGGAGGGCCGTAGGAGATACGCAGTATTTT | CASSSGLGGRAVGDTQYF
- | TRBJ2-1 | many | TRBV2 | TGTGCCAGCAGAGCGAACGCGAGGTCCAACAATGAGCAGTTCTTC | CASRANARSNNEQFF
- | TRBJ2-7 | many | TRBV4-3 | TGCGCCAGCAGCCACTCGACAGGTTCCTCCTACGAGCAGTACTTC | CASSHSTGSSYEQYF
- | TRBJ2-7 | - | TRBV6-1 | TGTGCCATCTCATCTAGTCGGGTCCACGAGCAGTACTTC | CAISSSRVHEQYF
TRBD2 | TRBJ2-1 | few | TRBV7-2 | TGTGCCAGCAGCCGGGGACTAGCGGGAGAGGGTGAGCAGTTCTTC | CASSRGLAGEGEQFF
TRBD2 | TRBJ2-2 | few | TRBV7-3 | TGTGCCACCTCAAAGGACTCGGGGGGCGGGGAGCTGTTTTTT | CATSKDSGGGELFF